This passage covers 24 T cell receptor beta chains from one sample sequenced in a study of identical twins. TCRdb redid the calling of the 5' RACE reads with MiXCR, one entry per CDR3 protein. This sample yields hundreds of thousands of distinct CDR3 sequences, of which 18% are seen a single time; roughly 14% belongs to the top ten. The same sample was also used in a study of T cells expressing NK-cell markers.

The specimen sequenced was PBMCs. The source of these receptors is a woman aged 18-29 years in good health.

CDR3 residues: CASSLGYSNHEQYF. The CDR3 DNA reads as TGCGCCAGCAGCTTGGGATATTCGAACCACGAGCAGTACTTC. The chain joins TRBV5-1 to TRBJ2-7; D is uncertain. V lost 0 bases and J 5 bases, leaving 12 bases between the germline ends. Germline-derived CDR1 and CDR2 are SGHRS and YFSETQ. The CDR3 spans 14 residues.

V usage is TRBV6-1 and J usage is TRBJ2-7; D is ambiguous. The CDR3 sequence is 16 residues long. Germline V gene lookup returns CDR1 MNHNS and CDR2 SASEGT. The V and J ends lost 6 bases and 2 bases respectively, with 20 bases between them. CDR3 amino acids: CASRELQPGAAYEQYF. The CDR3 nucleotides are TGTGCCAGCAGGGAGTTGCAGCCGGGCGCGGCCTACGAGCAGTACTTC.

This clonotype is a singleton in its sample. The J gene is TRBJ2-1, the V gene TRBV29-1, with 8 positions matching TRBD1. Germline V gene data show CDR1 as SQVTM and CDR2 as ANQGSEA. The CDR3 contains 15 residues. Trimming removed 0 bases from V and 6 bases from J; junction bases left unmatched: 7. CDR3 amino acids: CSVEEGQERVNEQFF. The CDR3 DNA reads as TGCAGCGTTGAAGAGGGACAGGAACGAGTCAATGAGCAGTTCTTC.

This clonotype appeared a few times. J is TRBJ2-1 and V is TRBV12-3 or TRBV12-4; 8 nucleotides align to TRBD2. The CDR3 is made up of 15 amino acids. Trimming took 3 bases from V and 7 from J; bases not matched to a gene: 8. The DNA for the CDR3 is TGTGCCAGCAGTTTGACGGGAGGGCCTAATAATGAGCAGTTCTTC. Its translation is CASSLTGGPNNEQFF.

This clonotype was seen many times. The CDR3 bases are TGTGCCAGCAGACCAGGGGCGGCTTTTCAATACTATGGCTACACCTTC. Protein sequence: CASRPGAAFQYYGYTF. V and J are TRBV12-3 or TRBV12-4 and TRBJ1-2, with a tentative D call TRBD1 (6 bases). The CDR3 is made up of 16 amino acids. V gave up 6 bases and J gave up 3 bases, with 20 bases separating them.

This clonotype was seen more than once but under ten times. The chain carries TRBV12-3 or TRBV12-4 and TRBJ2-7; a possible D gene is TRBD1 (6 bases). Trimming removed 5 bases from V and 6 bases from J, with 20 bases in between. CDR3 size: 15 residues. CDR3 sequence (DNA): TGTGCCAGCAGTCCGAGGACAGCCGGGCGAAGCGAGCAGTACTTC. Amino acid sequence: CASSPRTAGRSEQYF.

This clonotype was counted a few times. The chain links TRBV5-1 to TRBJ2-1; 8 bases map to TRBD2. The CDR3 has 17 residues. The V and J ends lost 4 bases and 6 bases, in that order; junction bases with no gene match: 15. Germline CDR1 is SGHRS and CDR2 is YFSETQ. CDR3 DNA sequence: TGCGCCAGCAGCCTCCGTGCGGGGCGGGGGGCCTTCAATGAGCAGTTCTTC. Translation: CASSLRAGRGAFNEQFF.

In this sample, this clonotype turned up a few times. The V call is TRBV3-1, the J call TRBJ2-5; D gene unclear. V shed 10 bases and J shed 2 bases, with 5 bases lying between them. CDR1 is LGHDT and CDR2 is YNNKEL in the germline V gene (reference sequence). The CDR3 consists of 10 residues. The CDR3: CANPQETQYF. As DNA, the CDR3 is TGTGCCAACCCTCAAGAGACCCAGTACTTC.

The CDR3 DNA sequence: TGTGCCACCAGCAGAGATCCCGCCGCCTACGAGCAGTACTTC. Amino acids: CATSRDPAAYEQYF. The V and J genes are TRBV15 and TRBJ2-7; D ambiguous. Germline lookup yields CDR1 LNHNV and CDR2 YYDKDF (reference sequence). Deletions cut 0 bases from V and 2 bases from J, with 8 bases between. The CDR3 loop spans 14 amino acids.

This clonotype was counted between two and nine times. This chain joins TRBV6-1 and TRBJ2-1, with D tentatively TRBD2 (5 bases). The V and J ends lost 7 bases and 0 bases respectively, with 10 bases between them. Germline CDR1 MNHNS, CDR2 SASEGT. The CDR3 is made up of 14 amino acids. CDR3 nucleotides: TGTGCCAGCACCCCAAGCGGCTCCTACAATGAGCAGTTCTTC. Translation: CASTPSGSYNEQFF.

J is TRBJ2-7 and V is TRBV4-3; D gene unclear. Germline V gives CDR1 LGHNA, CDR2 YSLEER. With 3 bases removed from V and 5 bases from J, the gap between germline ends came to 11 bases. The CDR3 contains 13 residues. The CDR3 coding sequence is TGCGCCAGCAGCCAGACCCTAGGGCACGAGCAGTACTTC. Encoded protein: CASSQTLGHEQYF.

This chain joins TRBV5-1 and TRBJ2-3, with D tentatively TRBD1 or TRBD2 (7 bases each). This CDR3 region has 14 residues. Germline V lookup: CDR1 SGHRS, CDR2 YFSETQ. The V gene lost 8 bases and the J gene lost 2 bases, with 15 bases spanning the gap. The CDR3 here is CASTQGGNTDTQYF. The CDR3 coding sequence is TGCGCCAGTACTCAGGGGGGGAACACAGATACGCAGTATTTT. Supplemented by reference TRBV5-1 and TRBJ2-3, the full variable domain reads KAGVTQTPRYLIKTRGQQVTLSCSPISGHRSVSWYQQTPGQGLQFLFEYFSETQRNKGNFPGRFSGRQFSNSRSEMNVSTLELGDSALYLCASTQGGNTDTQYFGPGTRLTVL.

This clonotype was counted between two and nine times. This rearrangement joins TRBV24-1 to TRBJ2-3, with TRBD1 identical over 9 bases. Unmatched junction bases numbered 14, after V lost 4 bases and J lost 7 bases. The CDR3 loop spans 17 amino acids. Germline V gene data show CDR1 as KGHDR and CDR2 as SFDVKD. Here the CDR3 reads CATSDYRWDRAQNTQYF. Here the CDR3 DNA reads TGTGCCACCAGTGACTACCGATGGGACAGGGCCCAAAATACGCAGTATTTT.

This chain links TRBV12-3 or TRBV12-4 with TRBJ2-3; 7 positions agree with TRBD1. The CDR3 runs 13 residues. V was pared by 6 bases and J by 4 bases, with 4 bases of the junction left unmatched. The CDR3 bases are TGTGCCAGCAGCGCGACAGGGCCAGATACGCAGTATTTT. It codes for CASSATGPDTQYF.

This clonotype appeared a few times. V gene TRBV7-3 combines with J gene TRBJ2-3; 11 nucleotides align to TRBD2. The CDR3 sequence is 18 residues long. CDR1 SGHTA and CDR2 FQGTGA come from the germline V gene. With 0 bases clipped from V and 2 bases from J, the junction kept 7 bases outside the gene matches. The CDR3 coding sequence is TGTGCCAGCAGCTTAACAAAACTAGCGGGGGTCCACACAGATACGCAGTATTTT. Translating gives CASSLTKLAGVHTDTQYF. Variable domain in full (rest from reference TRBV7-3 and TRBJ2-3): GAGVSQTPSNKVTEKGKYVELRCDPISGHTALYWYRQSLGQGPEFLIYFQGTGAADDSGLPNDRFFAVRPEGSVSTLKIQRTERGDSAVYLCASSLTKLAGVHTDTQYFGPGTRLTVL.

The table lists this clonotype with many counts. V and J are TRBV7-2 and TRBJ2-5; no clear D gene. The CDR3 runs to 12 residues. With 5 bases removed from V and 5 bases from J, the gap between germline ends came to 9 bases. Germline CDR1 SGHTA, CDR2 FQGNSA. The CDR3 is CASSPDRETQYF. CDR3 DNA: TGTGCCAGCAGCCCAGATCGGGAGACCCAGTACTTC. Variable domain in full (rest from reference TRBV7-2 and TRBJ2-5): GAGVSQSPSNKVTEKGKDVELRCDPISGHTALYWYRQSLGQGLEFLIYFQGNSAPDKSGLPSDRFSAERTGGSVSTLTIQRTQQEDSAVYLCASSPDRETQYFGPGTRLLVL.

In this sample, this clonotype turned up a few times. This chain uses TRBV12-3 or TRBV12-4 with TRBJ2-3; 8 bases match TRBD2. This CDR3 contains 16 residues. Trimming took 6 bases from V and 1 from J; bases not matched to a gene: 9. CDR3 nucleotide sequence: TGTGCCAGCAGACCCCCGATTAGCGGGGGCACAGATACGCAGTATTTT. Its protein is CASRPPISGGTDTQYF.

The chain combines TRBV7-9 with TRBJ2-3; 7 bases align to TRBD1. Germline V lookup: CDR1 SEHNR, CDR2 FQNEAQ (reference sequence). V dropped 10 bases and J dropped 1; count of bases not matched to a gene: 14. The CDR3 has 16 residues. CDR3 amino acids: CAMGPVQGLGTDTQYF. The CDR3 DNA reads as TGTGCCATGGGCCCTGTACAGGGGCTAGGCACAGATACGCAGTATTTT. The full variable domain, completed using reference TRBV7-9 and TRBJ2-3, is DTGVSQNPRHKITKRGQNVTFRCDPISEHNRLYWYRQTLGQGPEFLTYFQNEAQLEKSRLLSDRFSAERPKGSFSTLEIQRTEQGDSAMYLCAMGPVQGLGTDTQYFGPGTRLTVL.

This clonotype was seen many times. This chain uses TRBV7-9 with TRBJ1-4; unclear D gene. The length of the CDR3 is 14 residues. V was cut by 2 bases and J by 13 bases, with 17 bases left in between. Germline V gene sequence: CDR1 SEHNR, CDR2 FQNEAQ (reference sequence). This chain's CDR3 is CASSLTAGSPGLFF. The CDR3 coding sequence is TGTGCCAGCAGCTTAACGGCTGGCAGCCCAGGACTGTTTTTT.

This clonotype was counted only a few times. The chain is built from TRBV30 and TRBJ2-1, with D unresolved. Trimming stripped 4 bases from V and 10 bases from J, with 14 bases between. Per germline, CDR1 GTSNPN and CDR2 SVGIG (reference sequence). The CDR3 runs 12 residues. CDR3 amino acids: CAWTTPSVEQFF. For the CDR3, the DNA is TGTGCCTGGACTACGCCCTCCGTCGAGCAGTTCTTC.

The V gene is TRBV20-1, the J gene TRBJ2-7; 9 bases are a match to TRBD1. The CDR3 has 14 residues. Trimming took 0 bases from V and 4 from J; bases not matched to a gene: 4. Germline V gene sequence: CDR1 DFQATT, CDR2 SNEGSKA (reference sequence). CDR3 amino acids: CSARDRDRVYEQYF. The CDR3 DNA reads as TGCAGTGCTAGAGACCGGGACAGGGTATACGAGCAGTACTTC.

The gene calls are TRBV29-1 and TRBJ2-7, with a possible D match to TRBD1 (6 bases). CDR1 is SQVTM, CDR2 ANQGSEA, per germline. Deletions cut 6 bases from V and 3 bases from J, with 15 bases between. This CDR3 spans 13 amino acids. The CDR3 region is CSVRTGTNYEQYF. The CDR3 DNA is TGCAGCGTCAGAACAGGGACGAACTACGAGCAGTACTTC.

This clonotype was counted a few times. The chain combines TRBV6-5 with TRBJ2-1; 8 bases are a match to TRBD2. The CDR3 has 15 residues. J was trimmed by 4 bases and V by 2 bases; bases with no gene match: 4. Germline-derived CDR1 and CDR2 are MNHEY and SVGAGI. The CDR3 DNA sequence: TGTGCCAGCAGTTACCCGGGACTAGAATACAATGAGCAGTTCTTC. It is translated as CASSYPGLEYNEQFF.

The J gene is TRBJ1-1, the V gene TRBV18, with D hard to call. CDR3 length: 16 residues. V was cut by 0 bases and J by 2 bases, with 13 bases left in between. Germline lookup yields CDR1 KGHSH and CDR2 LQKENI. CDR3 sequence (DNA): TGTGCCAGCTCACCACCGAACCGGGCGAGAAACACTGAAGCTTTCTTT. This translates into CASSPPNRARNTEAFF.